A selection of T cell receptor beta chains follows, all from one sample in a study of regulatory T cells in long-lasting Graves disease. From the multiplex PCR reads, TCRdb called clonotypes with MiXCR, one entry per CDR3 protein. Of approximately 470,000 distinct CDR3 sequences listed, under 20% are singletons. These data also featured in a second study, about T cells in Graves' hyperthyroidism and ophthalmopathy.

The specimen comprised peripheral blood mononuclear cells (PBMCs), sampled at new diagnosis, from a patient treated with antithyroid drugs. The receptors shown here come from a man aged 35 to 55 with Graves disease. The CDR3 runs from the conserved cysteine through the conserved F or W. A D gene is named only where the DNA matches it firmly. Only some rows state a clone size, as once, few, many or a class for expanded clones.

>TRBJ1-4|many|TRBV11-2|NA
TGTGCCAGCAGCTTAGATGCAAGGGTTCGGAATGAAAAACTGTTTTTT
CASSLDARVRNEKLFF
>TRBJ1-3|NA|TRBV12-5|NA
TGTGCTAGTGGTTTGGTACGCGGGGAAAACACCATATATTTT
CASGLVRGENTIYF
>TRBJ1-2|many|TRBV11-2|TRBD1
TGTGCCAGCAGCTTGGACAGGGCGGGCTATGGCTACACCTTC
CASSLDRAGYGYTF
>TRBJ1-2|many|TRBV5-1|NA
TGCGCCAGCAGACCGTCGGGGTCAATTGATGGCTACACCTTC
CASRPSGSIDGYTF
>TRBJ2-7|few|TRBV12-3/TRBV12-4|TRBD2
TGTGCCAGCAGTACCCGACTAGCGCGAGAGCAGTACTTC
CASSTRLAREQYF
>TRBJ1-5|many|TRBV3-1|NA
TGTGCCAGCAGCCAGGAGGGACATAGCAATCAGCCCCAGCATTTT
CASSQEGHSNQPQHF
>TRBJ1-2|NA|TRBV4-1|NA
TGCGCCAGCAGTCAAAGACAGGAATATGGCTACACCTTC
CASSQRQEYGYTF
>TRBJ2-5|NA|TRBV6-4|TRBD1
TGTGCCAGCAGTTACTTAACAGGGGTCGAACCTCCAGAGACCCAGTACTTC
CASSYLTGVEPPETQYF
>TRBJ2-7|many|TRBV11-3|NA
TGTGCCAGCAGCCTCAGACAGGGAGGAATACTTTACGAGCAGTACTTC
CASSLRQGGILYEQYF
>TRBJ1-5|many|TRBV5-1|NA
TGCGCCAGCAGCTTGTATGCGGGTCAGCCCCAGCATTTT
CASSLYAGQPQHF
>TRBJ1-6|many|TRBV12-3/TRBV12-4|NA
TGTGCCAGCAGTCCTACGGAGATCGCCCTCCACTTT
CASSPTEIALHF
>TRBJ2-5|NA|TRBV14|NA
TGTGCCAGCAGCCAAGATCGTGGTATGACCCAGTACTTC
CASSQDRGMTQYF
>TRBJ2-6|NA|TRBV7-8|NA
TGTGCCAGCAGCTTAGCGCTTGTGGCAGGGCCTAGCTCTGGGGCCAACGTCCTGACTTTC
CASSLALVAGPSSGANVLTF
>TRBJ2-6|many|TRBV28|NA
TGTGCCAGCAGCCGGGACGGCCCCTCTGGGGCCAACGTCCTGACTTTC
CASSRDGPSGANVLTF
>TRBJ2-1|many|TRBV9|TRBD2
TGTGCCAGCAGCGGGGGACTAGCGGGGATCAATGAGCAGTTCTTC
CASSGGLAGINEQFF
>TRBJ2-5|many|TRBV7-9|NA
TGTGCCAGCAGCTTAGGGAGGACGACCGCATACCAAGAGACCCAGTACTTC
CASSLGRTTAYQETQYF
>TRBJ1-1|many|TRBV28|NA
TGTGCCAGCAGTTCTATTCCTCCGGGACCCCCTGAAGCTTTCTTT
CASSSIPPGPPEAFF
>TRBJ2-7|many|TRBV20-1|NA
TGCAGTGCTAGAGGACAGACCGAGCAGTACTTC
CSARGQTEQYF
>TRBJ1-1|many|TRBV28|NA
TGTGCCACCCTCGTGCAGGGAAACTCTAACACTGAAGCTTTCTTT
CATLVQGNSNTEAFF
>TRBJ2-2|few|TRBV6-5|TRBD2
TGTGCCAGCAGTTCCTCGGGGACTAGTCGGACCGGGGAGCTGTTTTTT
CASSSSGTSRTGELFF